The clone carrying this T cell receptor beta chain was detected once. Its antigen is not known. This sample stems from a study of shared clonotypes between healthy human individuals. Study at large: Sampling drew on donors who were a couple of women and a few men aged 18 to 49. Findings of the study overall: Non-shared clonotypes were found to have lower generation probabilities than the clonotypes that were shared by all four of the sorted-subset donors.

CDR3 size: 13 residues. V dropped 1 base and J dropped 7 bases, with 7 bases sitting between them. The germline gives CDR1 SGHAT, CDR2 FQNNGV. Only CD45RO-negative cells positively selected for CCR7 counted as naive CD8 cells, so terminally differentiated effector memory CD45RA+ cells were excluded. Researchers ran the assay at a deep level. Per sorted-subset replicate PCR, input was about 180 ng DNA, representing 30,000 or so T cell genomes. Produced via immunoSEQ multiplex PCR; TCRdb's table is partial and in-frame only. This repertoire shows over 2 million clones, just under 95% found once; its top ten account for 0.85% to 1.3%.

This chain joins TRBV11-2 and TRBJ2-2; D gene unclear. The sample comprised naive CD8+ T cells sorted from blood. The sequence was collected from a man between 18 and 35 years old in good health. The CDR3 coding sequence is TGTGCCAGCAGCTTAGTGGTGGGCGGGGAGCTGTTTTTT. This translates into CASSLVVGGELFF.